Listed here are 9 T cell receptor beta chains from one sample, sequenced in a study of blood T cell repertoires in COVID-19. Here immunoSEQ multiplex PCR was the method, and the copy in TCRdb shows in-frame clones only, minus some. The sample lists a few hundred thousand clones, about 89% occurring once. The source material was peripheral blood. The source of these receptors is a middle-aged woman who had recovered from COVID-19.

Written as DNA, the CDR3 is TGTGCCAGCAGTTACAGGGGCGGGACTAGCGGGAGGGGGAATGAGCAGTTCTTC. Translation: CASSYRGGTSGRGNEQFF. The rearrangement joins TRBV6-2 or TRBV6-3 to TRBJ2-1; 16 positions agree with TRBD2. J was trimmed by 7 bases and V by 2 bases; bases with no gene match: 8. The CDR3 runs to 18 residues. Germline V lookup: CDR1 MNHEY, CDR2 SVGEGT.

The chain combines TRBV2 with TRBJ2-7; possibly TRBD2 for D (5 bases). Germline values: CDR1 SNHLY, CDR2 FYNNEI. V lost 6 bases and J 2 bases, leaving 5 bases between the germline ends. The length of the CDR3 is 11 residues. Written as DNA, the CDR3 is TGTGCCAGCAGGGGAGCCTACGAGCAGTACTTC. Its translation: CASRGAYEQYF.

The V call is TRBV27, the J call TRBJ2-7; D unclear. Between the trimmed V and J ends, which lost 0 bases and 0 bases, there was a span of 15 bases. The CDR3 loop spans 17 amino acids. CDR1 is MNHEY and CDR2 is SMNVEV in the germline V gene (reference sequence). The CDR3 bases are TGTGCCAGCAGTTTATCGATACTTTTTGCGGACTCCTACGAGCAGTACTTC. It translates to CASSLSILFADSYEQYF.

This chain links TRBV30 with TRBJ2-3, with a tentative D call TRBD2 (5 bases). The CDR3 has 15 residues. V was clipped by 3 bases and J by 0 bases, with 13 bases between them. Germline V gene data show CDR1 as GTSNPN and CDR2 as SVGIG (reference sequence). As DNA, the CDR3 is TGTGCCTGGAGGGGAGTCGAGGCGAGCACAGATACGCAGTATTTT. This gives the protein CAWRGVEASTDTQYF.

The rearrangement links TRBV11-3 to TRBJ1-2; D remains ambiguous. Germline lookup yields CDR1 SGHNT and CDR2 YENEEA. Trimming cost V 2 bases and J 2 bases, with 6 bases left between them. The CDR3 length is 13 residues. The DNA for the CDR3 is TGTGCCAGCAGCTTAACAGAAAACTATGGCTACACCTTC. Amino acids: CASSLTENYGYTF.

This chain joins TRBV7-3 and TRBJ1-1; tentative D call: TRBD1 (5 bases). CDR1 and CDR2 (germline): SGHTA, FQGTGA. Trimming stripped 5 bases from V and 3 bases from J, with 10 bases between. The CDR3 spans 13 residues. The CDR3 loop reads CASSSDSYTEAFF. DNA of the CDR3: TGTGCCAGCAGCAGTGACAGTTACACTGAAGCTTTCTTT.

This clone was recorded a few times. This rearrangement joins TRBV5-1 to TRBJ1-1; TRBD1 agrees at 9 bases. After removal of 4 bases from V and 8 bases from J, the junction contained 6 bases not matched to a gene. Germline lookup yields CDR1 SGHRS and CDR2 YFSETQ. CDR3 length: 13 residues. The CDR3 is CASSGGQGGEAFF. The CDR3 DNA follows: TGCGCCAGCAGCGGGGGACAGGGAGGGGAAGCTTTCTTT.

This clone has just a few counts. V is TRBV28 and J is TRBJ1-5; 9 bases fit TRBD1. Germline V gives CDR1 MDHEN, CDR2 SYDVKM. The junction had 11 bases not matched to a gene; V was cut back by 5 bases and J by 6 bases. The CDR3 is 16 residues long. This CDR3 reads CASSPQQGAAGQPQHF. CDR3 coding DNA: TGTGCCAGCAGTCCCCAACAGGGGGCCGCGGGTCAGCCCCAGCATTTT. The whole variable domain, remainder taken from reference TRBV28 and TRBJ1-5, is DVKVTQSSRYLVKRTGEKVFLECVQDMDHENMFWYRQDPGLGLRLIYFSYDVKMKEKGDIPEGYSVSREKKERFSLILESASTNQTSMYLCASSPQQGAAGQPQHFGDGTRLSIL.

The chain employs TRBV2 and TRBJ2-3; tentative D call: TRBD1 (6 bases). With 0 bases removed from V and 1 base from J, the gap between germline ends came to 8 bases. This CDR3 comprises 15 residues. Germline lookup yields CDR1 SNHLY and CDR2 FYNNEI. The CDR3 region is CASSEARGGTDTQYF. The CDR3 coding sequence is TGTGCCAGCAGTGAAGCCAGGGGTGGCACAGATACGCAGTATTTT.